These 19 T cell receptor beta chains came from one sample sequenced in a study of shared clonotypes between healthy human individuals. TCRdb's copy holds only in-frame clones and misses some; the assay was immunoSEQ multiplex PCR. The sample lists approximately 2,000,000 clones; around 93% were seen once. The sequencing input was naive CD4+ T cells from PBMCs. As for subset: CD45RA+ positively selected. These receptors all stem from a man aged 18 to 30 in good health. Some clones in this sample may be carry-over from other donors' samples.

The rearrangement joins TRBV7-2 to TRBJ2-5; possibly TRBD2 for D (6 bases). The V gene's germline CDR1 is SGHTA and CDR2 FQGNSA. The CDR3 loop spans 16 amino acids. V was cut by 3 bases and J by 2 bases, with 16 bases left in between. The CDR3 region is CASSLNPPGVQETQYF. The CDR3 bases are TGTGCCAGCAGCTTGAACCCCCCGGGAGTACAAGAGACCCAGTACTTC.

The rearrangement joins TRBV20-1 to TRBJ2-5; D is unresolved. With the DNA end fitting TRBJ2-7 better, the J assignment may be wrong. Per germline, CDR1 DFQATT and CDR2 SNEGSKA (reference sequence). The CDR3 runs to 11 residues. The CDR3 DNA reads as TGCAGTCCTCGTGAGGCCTACGAGCAGTACTTC. Amino acid sequence: CSPREAYEQYF.

This chain uses TRBV28 with TRBJ1-4; D possibly corresponds to TRBD1 (6 bases). V was pared by 7 bases and J by 10 bases, with 19 bases between. From germline, CDR1 is MDHEN and CDR2 SYDVKM. CDR3 size: 14 residues. As DNA, the CDR3 is TGTGCCAGCAAGGGGGGAGGGGCCGATGGAAAACTGTTTTTT. Protein sequence: CASKGGGADGKLFF.

The chain carries TRBV7-2 and TRBJ1-2, with 8 bases fitting TRBD1. V trimming: 5 bases; J trimming: 1 base; junction bases outside the gene matches: 15. The germline gives CDR1 SGHTA, CDR2 FQGNSA. The CDR3 extends over 18 amino acids. In nucleotides, the CDR3 is TGTGCCAGCAGCCGAAAGATCCGGGACAGGACAATTAACTATGGCTACACCTTC. This encodes CASSRKIRDRTINYGYTF.

This clone was seen a single time. The rearrangement links TRBV5-4 to TRBJ2-1; D unresolved. Trimming took 4 bases from V and 4 from J, leaving 12 bases between them. The CDR3 runs 14 residues. Germline assignment: CDR1 SGHNT and CDR2 YYREEE (reference sequence). The DNA for the CDR3 is TGTGCCAGCAGCCAACCCCAGAGTTACAATGAGCAGTTCTTC. Protein sequence: CASSQPQSYNEQFF.

The V gene is TRBV6-1, the J gene TRBJ1-1; D unresolved. The CDR3 contains 13 residues. Trimming took off 3 bases at V and 1 base at J, with 6 bases between the two ends. Germline V lookup: CDR1 MNHNS, CDR2 SASEGT. The CDR3 region is CASSEGGNTEAFF. The CDR3, as DNA: TGTGCCAGCAGTGAGGGTGGGAACACTGAAGCTTTCTTT.

The chain joins TRBV2 to TRBJ1-1; D is ambiguous. CDR1 and CDR2 from the germline V gene are SNHLY and FYNNEI. Trimming pared 4 bases from V and 3 bases from J, leaving 9 bases between. This CDR3 is 13 amino acids long. Here the CDR3 DNA reads TGTGCCAGCAGTGTGGGGTCTTACACTGAAGCTTTCTTT. This codes for CASSVGSYTEAFF.

The chain uses TRBV6-1 and TRBJ2-3; tentatively, D is TRBD2 (6 bases). The V end lost 3 bases, the J end lost 3 bases, and 13 bases lay between the germline ends. In germline, CDR1 is MNHNS, CDR2 SASEGT. This CDR3 contains 15 residues. CDR3 nucleotide sequence: TGTGCCAGCAGTGAGGTTTCCGGGAGAACAGATACGCAGTATTTT. It translates to CASSEVSGRTDTQYF.

The V call is TRBV18, the J call TRBJ1-3, with D uncertain. V lost 3 bases and J lost 0, with 12 bases in between. The CDR3 has 16 residues. Germline V gives CDR1 KGHSH, CDR2 LQKENI. CDR3 region: CASSPSGVNSGNTIYF. CDR3 nucleotides: TGTGCCAGCTCACCCTCCGGGGTAAACTCTGGAAACACCATATATTTT.

The chain recombines TRBV9 with TRBJ2-1; D perhaps matches TRBD2 (6 bases). Germline V gene sequence: CDR1 SGDLS, CDR2 YYNGEE. The germline V and J ends were trimmed by 0 bases and 3 bases, with 19 bases remaining between them. This CDR3 is 18 amino acids long. Here the CDR3 DNA reads TGTGCCAGCAGCGTAGCTTGGGACTCGACGACATTCTACAATGAGCAGTTCTTC. It codes for CASSVAWDSTTFYNEQFF.

The genes are TRBV29-1 and TRBJ1-1; 8 bases are a match to TRBD1. The J segment lost 2 bases and the V segment lost 6 bases, leaving 8 bases of the junction unmatched. The CDR3 covers 14 residues. Germline CDR1 is SQVTM and CDR2 is ANQGSEA. The CDR3 nucleotides are TGCAGCGTCGGACACAGGGGGAGTAACACTGAAGCTTTCTTT. Translated, it gives CSVGHRGSNTEAFF.

This chain uses TRBV28 with TRBJ2-4; possibly TRBD2 for D (5 bases). From germline, CDR1 is MDHEN and CDR2 SYDVKM. V was cut by 1 base and J by 9 bases, with 13 bases left in between. The CDR3 has 14 residues. This chain's CDR3 is CASSLSREGLIQYF. CDR3 in DNA: TGTGCCAGCAGTTTATCCCGAGAGGGTCTCATTCAGTACTTC.

The chain recombines TRBV9 with TRBJ2-1; 11 positions agree with TRBD2. V shed 2 bases, J shed 10 bases, and the junction held 8 bases outside the gene matches. Germline loops: CDR1 SGDLS, CDR2 YYNGEE. The CDR3 covers 15 residues. The CDR3 sequence is CASSVALAGEGEQFF. The CDR3 nucleotides are TGTGCCAGCAGCGTTGCACTAGCGGGAGAAGGCGAGCAGTTCTTC.

CDR3 nucleotide sequence: TGTGCCAGCAGCGTAGATGAGGGGGAACAGGGTGGCTACACCTTC. This codes for CASSVDEGEQGGYTF. The chain has TRBV9 and TRBJ1-2; possibly TRBD1 for D (6 bases). CDR1 is SGDLS and CDR2 is YYNGEE in the germline V gene. The CDR3 loop spans 15 amino acids. Trimming took 0 bases from V and 7 from J, leaving 16 bases between them.

Worth noting for this clone: Other nucleotide sequences from this sample produce the same CDR3. The V call is TRBV6-6, the J call TRBJ2-7, with 10 bases matching TRBD1. The germline V gene encodes CDR1 MNHNY and CDR2 SVGAGI (reference sequence). This CDR3 spans 14 amino acids. Trimming took 8 bases from V and 3 from J; bases not matched to a gene: 7. CDR3: CASRPGTGDYEQYF. Here the CDR3 DNA reads TGTGCCAGCCGCCCCGGGACAGGGGACTACGAGCAGTACTTC.

This chain connects TRBV7-9 to TRBJ1-6; TRBD1 might be the D (6 bases). Germline CDR1 reads SEHNR; CDR2 reads FQNEAQ (reference sequence). CDR3 size: 12 residues. The V end was cut by 7 bases, the J end by 7 bases, with 8 bases between. The CDR3, as DNA: TGTGCCAGCACACAGGGAAATTCACCCCTCCACTTT. It encodes CASTQGNSPLHF.

As for this clone: One end of the junction does not line up with germline, which may come from a read error. Other DNA sequences in this sample translate to the same CDR3. The chain recombines TRBV9 with TRBJ1-5; D gene ambiguous. Germline V lookup: CDR1 SGDLS, CDR2 YYNGEE. The CDR3 length is 14 residues. The DNA of the CDR3 is TGTGCCAGCAGCGTTGGACCAAGCAACCAGCCCCAGCATTTT. This translates into CASSVGPSNQPQHF. The full variable domain, with the rest looked up from reference TRBV9 and TRBJ1-5, is DSGVTQTPKHLITATGQRVTLRCSPRSGDLSVYWYQQSLDQGLQFLIQYYNGEERAKGNILERFSAQQFPDLHSELNLSSLELGDSALYFCASSVGPSNQPQHFGDGTRLSIL.

The sample holds one count of this clone. The V and J genes are TRBV7-9 and TRBJ2-3; tentative D call: TRBD1 (5 bases). The V end was cut by 9 bases, the J end by 0 bases, with 16 bases between. Per germline, CDR1 SEHNR and CDR2 FQNEAQ (reference sequence). CDR3 size: 15 residues. The CDR3 sequence is CASMPGRTSTDTQYF. CDR3 bases: TGTGCCAGTATGCCAGGGCGAACTAGCACAGATACGCAGTATTTT.

The gene calls are TRBV29-1 and TRBJ2-1; tentative D call: TRBD1 (6 bases). The CDR3 consists of 13 residues. Germline CDR1 SQVTM, CDR2 ANQGSEA. The V end lost 5 bases, the J end lost 4 bases, and 12 bases lay between the germline ends. The CDR3 sequence is CSVQEDRYNEQFF. The CDR3 DNA sequence: TGCAGCGTTCAGGAGGACAGATACAATGAGCAGTTCTTC.